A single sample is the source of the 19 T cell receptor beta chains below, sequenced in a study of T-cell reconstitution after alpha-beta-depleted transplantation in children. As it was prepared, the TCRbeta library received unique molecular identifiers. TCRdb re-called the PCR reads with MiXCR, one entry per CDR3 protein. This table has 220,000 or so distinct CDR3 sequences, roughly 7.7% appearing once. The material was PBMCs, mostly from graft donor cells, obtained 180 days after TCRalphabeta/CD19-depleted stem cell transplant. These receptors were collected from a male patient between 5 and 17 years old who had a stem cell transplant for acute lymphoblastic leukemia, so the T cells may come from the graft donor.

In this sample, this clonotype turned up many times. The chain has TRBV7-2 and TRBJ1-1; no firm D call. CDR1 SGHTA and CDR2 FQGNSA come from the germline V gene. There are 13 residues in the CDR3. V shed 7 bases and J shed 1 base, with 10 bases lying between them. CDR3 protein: CASIRDGNTEAFF. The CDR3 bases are TGTGCCAGCATCAGAGACGGGAACACTGAAGCTTTCTTT. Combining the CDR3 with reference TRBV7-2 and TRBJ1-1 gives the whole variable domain GAGVSQSPSNKVTEKGKDVELRCDPISGHTALYWYRQSLGQGLEFLIYFQGNSAPDKSGLPSDRFSAERTGGSVSTLTIQRTQQEDSAVYLCASIRDGNTEAFFGQGTRLTVV.

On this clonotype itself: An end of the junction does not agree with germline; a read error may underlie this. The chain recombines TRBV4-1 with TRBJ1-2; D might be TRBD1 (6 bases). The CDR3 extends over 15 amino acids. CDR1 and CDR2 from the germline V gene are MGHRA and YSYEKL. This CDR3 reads CARGPVRLGNYGYTF. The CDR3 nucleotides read TGTGCCAGGGGCCCCGTGCGGTTAGGGAACTATGGCTACACCTTC.

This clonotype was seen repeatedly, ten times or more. The CDR3 DNA follows: TGTGCCAGCAGCCAGGATATCGGTAACCGCTACGAGCAGTACTTC. Its protein product is CASSQDIGNRYEQYF. The chain carries TRBV4-2 and TRBJ2-7; D is unresolved. The V end was cut by 3 bases, the J end by 3 bases, with 15 bases between. The CDR3 has 15 amino acids. From germline, CDR1 is LGHNA and CDR2 YNFKEQ.

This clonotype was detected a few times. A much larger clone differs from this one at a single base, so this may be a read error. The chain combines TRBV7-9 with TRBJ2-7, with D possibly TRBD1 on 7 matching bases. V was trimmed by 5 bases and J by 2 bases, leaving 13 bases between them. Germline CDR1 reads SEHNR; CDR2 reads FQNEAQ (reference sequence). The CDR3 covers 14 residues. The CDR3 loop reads CASSPRDSTYEQYF. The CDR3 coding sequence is TGTGCCAGCAGCCCGCGGGACAGCACCTACGAGCAGTACTTC.

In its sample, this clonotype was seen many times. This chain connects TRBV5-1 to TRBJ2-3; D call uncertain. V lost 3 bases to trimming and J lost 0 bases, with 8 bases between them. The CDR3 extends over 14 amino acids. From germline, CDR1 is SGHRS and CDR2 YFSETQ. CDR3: CASSYQPSTDTQYF. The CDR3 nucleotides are TGCGCCAGCAGCTACCAACCAAGCACAGATACGCAGTATTTT. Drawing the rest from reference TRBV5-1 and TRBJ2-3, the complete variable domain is KAGVTQTPRYLIKTRGQQVTLSCSPISGHRSVSWYQQTPGQGLQFLFEYFSETQRNKGNFPGRFSGRQFSNSRSEMNVSTLELGDSALYLCASSYQPSTDTQYFGPGTRLTVL.

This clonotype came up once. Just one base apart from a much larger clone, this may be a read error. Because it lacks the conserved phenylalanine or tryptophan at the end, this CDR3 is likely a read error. CDR3 DNA sequence: TGTGCCAGCGGTAGCGGGGGCCACGAGCAGTACCTC. Protein sequence: CASGSGGHEQYL. The gene calls are TRBV6-5 and TRBJ2-7; 9 bases match TRBD2. The CDR3 totals 12 residues. Germline loops: CDR1 MNHEY, CDR2 SVGAGI. The V and J ends lost 8 bases and 5 bases, in that order; junction bases with no gene match: 4.

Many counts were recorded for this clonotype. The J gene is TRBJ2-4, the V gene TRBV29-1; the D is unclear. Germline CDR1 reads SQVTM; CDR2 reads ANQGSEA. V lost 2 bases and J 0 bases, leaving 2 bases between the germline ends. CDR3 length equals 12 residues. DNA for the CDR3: TGCAGCGTTGAATTAGCCAAAAACATTCAGTACTTC. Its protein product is CSVELAKNIQYF. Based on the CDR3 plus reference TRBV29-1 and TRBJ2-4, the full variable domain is SAVISQKPSRDICQRGTSLTIQCQVDSQVTMMFWYRQQPGQSLTLIATANQGSEATYESGFVIDKFPISRPNLTFSTLTVSNMSPEDSSIYLCSVELAKNIQYFGAGTRLSVL.

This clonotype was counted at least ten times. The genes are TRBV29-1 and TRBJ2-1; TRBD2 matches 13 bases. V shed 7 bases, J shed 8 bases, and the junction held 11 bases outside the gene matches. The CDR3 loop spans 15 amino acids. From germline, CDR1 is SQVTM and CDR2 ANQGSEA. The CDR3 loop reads CSADSRTSGRDEQFF. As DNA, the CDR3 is TGCAGCGCCGACTCTAGGACTAGCGGGAGAGATGAGCAGTTCTTC.

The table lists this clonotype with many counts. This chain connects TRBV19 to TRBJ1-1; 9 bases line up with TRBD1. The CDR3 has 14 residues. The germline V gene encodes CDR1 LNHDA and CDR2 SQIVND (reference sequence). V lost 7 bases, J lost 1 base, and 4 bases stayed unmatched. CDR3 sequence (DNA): TGTGCCAGTAACTACAGGGGGCAGAACACTGAAGCTTTCTTT. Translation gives CASNYRGQNTEAFF.

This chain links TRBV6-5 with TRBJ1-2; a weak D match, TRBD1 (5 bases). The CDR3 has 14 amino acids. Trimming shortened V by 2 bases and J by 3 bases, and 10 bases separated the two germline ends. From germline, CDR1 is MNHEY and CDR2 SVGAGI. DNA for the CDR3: TGTGCCAGCAGTTACCAGACAGCTTACTATGGCTACACCTTC. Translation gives CASSYQTAYYGYTF.

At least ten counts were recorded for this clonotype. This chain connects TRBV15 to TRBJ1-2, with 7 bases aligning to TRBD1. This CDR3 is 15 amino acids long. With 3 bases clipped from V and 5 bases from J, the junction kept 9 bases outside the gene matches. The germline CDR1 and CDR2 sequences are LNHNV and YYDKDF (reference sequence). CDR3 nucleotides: TGTGCCACCAGCAGGGGCGGACAGGTGGGATATGGCTACACCTTC. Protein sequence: CATSRGGQVGYGYTF.

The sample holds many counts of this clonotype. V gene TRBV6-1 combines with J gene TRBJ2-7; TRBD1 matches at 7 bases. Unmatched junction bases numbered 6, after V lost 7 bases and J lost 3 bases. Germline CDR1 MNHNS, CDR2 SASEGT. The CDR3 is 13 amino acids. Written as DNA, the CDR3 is TGTGCCAGCACCAAACCAGGGGGCTACGAGCAGTACTTC. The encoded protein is CASTKPGGYEQYF.

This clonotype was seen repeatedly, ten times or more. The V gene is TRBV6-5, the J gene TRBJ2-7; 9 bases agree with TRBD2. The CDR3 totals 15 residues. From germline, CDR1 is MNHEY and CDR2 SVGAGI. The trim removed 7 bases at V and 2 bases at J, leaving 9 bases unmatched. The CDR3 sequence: CASKGLALGPYEQYF. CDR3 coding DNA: TGTGCCAGCAAAGGACTAGCGCTGGGCCCCTACGAGCAGTACTTC.

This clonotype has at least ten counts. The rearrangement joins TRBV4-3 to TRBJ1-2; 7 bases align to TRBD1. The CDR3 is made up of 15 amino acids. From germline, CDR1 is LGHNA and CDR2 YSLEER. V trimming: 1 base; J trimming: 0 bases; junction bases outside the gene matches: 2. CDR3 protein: CASSQGQGSNYGYTF. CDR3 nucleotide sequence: TGCGCCAGCAGCCAAGGACAGGGTTCTAACTATGGCTACACCTTC.

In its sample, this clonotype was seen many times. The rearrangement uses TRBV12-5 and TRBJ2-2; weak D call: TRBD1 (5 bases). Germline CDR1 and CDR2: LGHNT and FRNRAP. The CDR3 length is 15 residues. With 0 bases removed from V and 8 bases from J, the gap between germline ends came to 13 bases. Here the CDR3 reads CASGLVHAGNGELFF. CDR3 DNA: TGTGCTAGTGGTTTGGTACATGCAGGGAATGGGGAGCTGTTTTTT.

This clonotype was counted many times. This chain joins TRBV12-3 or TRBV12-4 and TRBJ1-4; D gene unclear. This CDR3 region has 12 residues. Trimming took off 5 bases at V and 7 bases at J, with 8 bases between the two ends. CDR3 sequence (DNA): TGTGCCAGCAGTACCCGGACTGAAAAACTGTTTTTT. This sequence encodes CASSTRTEKLFF.

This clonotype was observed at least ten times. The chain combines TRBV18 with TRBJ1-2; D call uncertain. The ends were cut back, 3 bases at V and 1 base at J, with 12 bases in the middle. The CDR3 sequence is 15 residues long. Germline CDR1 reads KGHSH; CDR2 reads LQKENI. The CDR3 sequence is CASSPSTVGNYGYTF. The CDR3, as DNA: TGTGCCAGCTCACCTAGCACAGTGGGTAACTATGGCTACACCTTC.

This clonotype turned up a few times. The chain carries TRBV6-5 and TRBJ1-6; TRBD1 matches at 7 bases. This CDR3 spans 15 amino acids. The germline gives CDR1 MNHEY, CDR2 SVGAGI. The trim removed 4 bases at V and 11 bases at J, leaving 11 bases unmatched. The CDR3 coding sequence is TGTGCCAGCAGTTCGACAGGGCCCCCGGGGACACCCCTCCACTTT. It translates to CASSSTGPPGTPLHF.

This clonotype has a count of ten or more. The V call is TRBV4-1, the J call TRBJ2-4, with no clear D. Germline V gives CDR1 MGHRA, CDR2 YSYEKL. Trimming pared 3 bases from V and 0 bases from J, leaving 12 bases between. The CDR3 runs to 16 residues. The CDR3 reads CASSHIPTVAKNIQYF. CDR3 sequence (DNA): TGCGCCAGCAGCCATATCCCGACCGTAGCCAAAAACATTCAGTACTTC.